This TCR beta chain was identified during a study of Ad26.COV2.S vaccination and SARS-CoV-2 variants. General observations from the study: Compared with placebo recipients, vaccine recipients had higher spike-specific TCR breadth.

The CDR3 runs to 13 residues. Per germline, CDR1 SGHTA and CDR2 FQGNSA. Trimming removed 6 bases from V and 3 bases from J, with 6 bases in between. The repertoire was sequenced with immunoSEQ multiplex PCR; TCRdb's copy has only in-frame clones and lacks some. The data show 300,000 to 400,000 clones, 90% to 95% seen once. Concerning this clone itself: The target antigen is unknown.

The sequencing here drew on peripheral blood, taken after recovery from COVID-19. The TCR sequence derives from a human donor who had recovered from COVID-19. The chain employs TRBV7-2 and TRBJ2-6; no clear D. The CDR3 nucleotides read TGTGCCAGCAGTTCGCATGGGGCCAACGTCCTGACTTTC. Protein sequence: CASSSHGANVLTF. The whole variable domain, filled in from reference TRBV7-2 and TRBJ2-6, reads GAGVSQSPSNKVTEKGKDVELRCDPISGHTALYWYRQSLGQGLEFLIYFQGNSAPDKSGLPSDRFSAERTGGSVSTLTIQRTQQEDSAVYLCASSSHGANVLTFGAGSRLTVL.